This TCR beta chain was sequenced for a study of memory CD8 T cells in hepatitis C reinfection. Across the study: Pre-reinfection samples were taken 55 to 20 weeks before detection.

This CDR3 region has 13 residues. The germline V gene encodes CDR1 MDHEN and CDR2 SYDVKM. V lost 6 bases and J 4 bases, leaving 9 bases between the germline ends. The assay was immunoSEQ multiplex PCR, and TCRdb's table has in-frame clones only and misses some. The profile covers about 50,000 clones, with roughly nine tenths appearing a single time and 0.95% to 1.1% taken by the ten largest. Time point here: pre-reinfection, 55 to 20 weeks before reinfection detection. Sorted cells were sequenced directly ex vivo without any in vitro expansion. Total naive CD8 T cells were sorted as viable CD3+ CD8+ CD45RO- cells from a couple of donors.

The sequence derives from a man aged 18 to 29 with hepatitis C virus infection. V gene TRBV28 combines with J gene TRBJ2-2; TRBD1 is a possible D gene (6 bases). The sequenced material came from naive CD8+ T cells sorted from blood. The chain's CDR3 is CASRRRGTGELFF. The CDR3 DNA sequence: TGTGCCAGCAGACGCAGGGGCACCGGGGAGCTGTTTTTT.